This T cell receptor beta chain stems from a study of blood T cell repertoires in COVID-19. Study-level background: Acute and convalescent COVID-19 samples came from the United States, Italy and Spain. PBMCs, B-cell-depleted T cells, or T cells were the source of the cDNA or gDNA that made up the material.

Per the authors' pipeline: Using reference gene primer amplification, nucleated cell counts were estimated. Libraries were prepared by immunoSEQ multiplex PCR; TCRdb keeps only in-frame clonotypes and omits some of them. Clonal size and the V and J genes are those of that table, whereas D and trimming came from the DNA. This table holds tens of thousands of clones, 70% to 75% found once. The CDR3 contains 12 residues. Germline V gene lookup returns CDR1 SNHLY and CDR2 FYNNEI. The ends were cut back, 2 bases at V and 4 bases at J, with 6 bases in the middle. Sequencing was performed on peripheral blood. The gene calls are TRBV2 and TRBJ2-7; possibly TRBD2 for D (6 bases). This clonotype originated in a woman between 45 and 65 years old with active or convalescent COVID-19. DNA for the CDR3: TGTGCCAGCAGTGAACGGGGGTACGAGCAGTACTTC. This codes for CASSERGYEQYF.